This TCR beta chain was recorded in a study of blood T cell repertoires in COVID-19. Source study methods: From reference gene primer amplification, estimates of nucleated cell counts were derived. The table came from immunoSEQ multiplex PCR; TCRdb's copy has only in-frame clones and leaves some out. V and J calls and clone size are given by that table; D and trimming were obtained from the DNA. The data contain over 300,000 clones, 88% of them singletons. The ends were cut back, 8 bases at V and 5 bases at J, with 15 bases in the middle. The CDR3 is made up of 14 amino acids. CDR1 is LNHDA and CDR2 is SQIVND in the germline V gene (reference sequence).

V and J are TRBV19 and TRBJ1-4; unclear D gene. The source is a woman aged 30 to 39 with acute COVID-19. Material for sequencing was PBMCs or T cells enriched from blood (not recorded which). CDR3 DNA sequence: TGTGCCAGTTCGTCGGGGTATAGGAATGAAAAACTGTTTTTT. Translation: CASSSGYRNEKLFF. Looking up the rest from reference TRBV19 and TRBJ1-4 gives the full variable domain: DGGITQSPKYLFRKEGQNVTLSCEQNLNHDAMYWYRQDPGQGLRLIYYSQIVNDFQKGDIAEGYSVSREKKESFPLTVTSAQKNPTAFYLCASSSGYRNEKLFFGSGTQLSVL.